This is a list of T cell receptor beta chains from one sample in a study of beta chain features in type 1 diabetes. The table came from immunoSEQ multiplex PCR; TCRdb's copy has only in-frame clones and leaves some out. The repertoire has fewer than 550,000 clones, about an eighth of them found once; the top ten carry about 0.042%. The sample consisted of naive CD4+ T cells from blood. The receptors stem from a woman between 18 and 29 years old in good health. The CDR3 runs from the conserved cysteine through the conserved F or W. Fields, in order: D gene, CDR3 length, clone size, J gene, V gene, CDR3 protein, CDR3 DNA. The D gene is left open where the match is weak. Expanded clones get a size class; other rows say once, few or many, or leave the size out.

D: TRBD1
length: 15
size: NA
J: TRBJ1-1
V: TRBV6-5
CDR3: CASSYGGTANTEAFF
DNA: TGTGCCAGCAGTTACGGTGGGACAGCGAACACTGAAGCTTTCTTT

D: TRBD2
length: 19
size: few
J: TRBJ2-1
V: TRBV15
CDR3: CATSRVRLAGNILSNEQFF
DNA: TGTGCCACCAGCAGAGTCCGGCTAGCGGGGAATATACTGAGCAATGAGCAGTTCTTC

D: NA
length: 13
size: NA
J: TRBJ2-1
V: TRBV2
CDR3: CASSEWALGEQFF
DNA: TGTGCCAGCAGTGAATGGGCCCTGGGTGAGCAGTTCTTC

D: NA
length: 12
size: few
J: TRBJ1-5
V: TRBV10-3
CDR3: CAISTQDQPQHF
DNA: TGTGCCATCAGCACACAAGATCAGCCCCAGCATTTT

D: NA
length: 13
size: NA
J: TRBJ1-2
V: TRBV7-2
CDR3: CASGQGLVGGYTF
DNA: TGTGCCAGCGGGCAGGGACTAGTAGGCGGCTACACCTTC

D: NA
length: 16
size: few
J: TRBJ2-1
V: TRBV4-3
CDR3: CASSQAYSSSYNEQFF
DNA: TGCGCCAGCAGCCAAGCTTACTCAAGCTCCTACAATGAGCAGTTCTTC

D: TRBD1
length: 14
size: NA
J: TRBJ1-3
V: TRBV10-3
CDR3: CASLPGQAGNTIYF
DNA: TGTGCCAGCCTACCCGGACAGGCTGGAAACACCATATATTTT

D: NA
length: 13
size: NA
J: TRBJ1-4
V: TRBV29-1
CDR3: CSVEVATNEKLFF
DNA: TGCAGCGTTGAGGTTGCAACTAATGAAAAACTGTTTTTT

D: NA
length: 15
size: few
J: TRBJ1-1
V: TRBV19
CDR3: CASSARTGTSTEAFF
DNA: TGTGCCAGTAGTGCAAGAACAGGTACCTCCACTGAAGCTTTCTTT

D: NA
length: 15
size: NA
J: TRBJ2-5
V: TRBV5-4
CDR3: CASSLVPRGEETQYF
DNA: TGTGCCAGCAGCTTGGTCCCCAGGGGCGAAGAGACCCAGTACTTC

D: NA
length: 14
size: NA
J: TRBJ2-5
V: TRBV2
CDR3: CASSEGRNQETQYF
DNA: TGTGCCAGCAGTGAAGGGCGGAACCAAGAGACCCAGTACTTC

D: NA
length: 16
size: NA
J: TRBJ1-3
V: TRBV4-3
CDR3: CASSQAITGPGNTIYF
DNA: TGCGCCAGCAGCCAAGCGATAACAGGGCCCGGAAACACCATATATTTT

D: TRBD1
length: 15
size: few
J: TRBJ2-6
V: TRBV27
CDR3: CASSKTGAGANVLTF
DNA: TGTGCCAGCAGTAAGACAGGGGCTGGGGCCAACGTCCTGACTTTC

D: NA
length: 14
size: few
J: TRBJ2-1
V: TRBV7-2
CDR3: CASSLGARGYEQFF
DNA: TGTGCCAGCAGCTTAGGGGCGAGGGGCTATGAGCAGTTCTTC

D: NA
length: 13
size: few
J: TRBJ2-1
V: TRBV5-1
CDR3: CASSYGRDNEQFF
DNA: TGCGCCAGCAGTTACGGACGTGACAATGAGCAGTTCTTC

D: TRBD1
length: 11
size: few
J: TRBJ2-5
V: TRBV7-2
CDR3: CASSLGQGAYF
DNA: TGTGCCAGCAGCCTCGGACAGGGAGCGTACTTC

D: TRBD2
length: 15
size: NA
J: TRBJ2-1
V: TRBV5-4
CDR3: CASSILAGGSNEQFF
DNA: TGTGCCAGCAGCATACTAGCGGGGGGATCCAATGAGCAGTTCTTC

D: TRBD1
length: 17
size: NA
J: TRBJ2-7
V: TRBV7-3
CDR3: CASSLKAKDRSHYEQYF
DNA: TGTGCCAGCAGCTTAAAGGCGAAGGACAGGTCCCACTACGAGCAGTACTTC

D: TRBD2
length: 15
size: few
J: TRBJ2-1
V: TRBV4-2
CDR3: CASSHDIGGGVEQFF
DNA: TGTGCCAGCAGCCACGACATTGGCGGGGGGGTGGAGCAGTTCTTC

D: NA
length: 14
size: NA
J: TRBJ1-5
V: TRBV5-1
CDR3: CASSLDSLNQPQHF
DNA: TGCGCCAGCAGCTTGGACAGTTTAAATCAGCCCCAGCATTTT

D: TRBD2
length: 14
size: NA
J: TRBJ2-2
V: TRBV19
CDR3: CASSSGTSAGELFF
DNA: TGTGCCAGTAGTAGCGGGACTAGCGCCGGGGAGCTGTTTTTT

D: NA
length: 13
size: few
J: TRBJ2-7
V: TRBV7-2
CDR3: CASSLSGAYEQYF
DNA: TGTGCCAGCAGCTTATCAGGGGCCTACGAGCAGTACTTC

D: NA
length: 16
size: few
J: TRBJ1-1
V: TRBV15
CDR3: CATSRDFRITYTEAFF
DNA: TGTGCCACCAGCAGAGATTTTCGGATAACCTACACTGAAGCTTTCTTT

D: TRBD2
length: 14
size: few
J: TRBJ2-3
V: TRBV29-1
CDR3: CSVFGRESTDTQYF
DNA: TGCAGCGTCTTCGGGAGGGAGAGCACAGATACGCAGTATTTT

D: NA
length: 15
size: NA
J: TRBJ1-4
V: TRBV7-6
CDR3: CASSLATGRDEKLFF
DNA: TGTGCCAGCAGCTTAGCTACAGGTCGAGATGAAAAACTGTTTTTT

D: NA
length: 13
size: NA
J: TRBJ1-1
V: TRBV7-9
CDR3: CASSTRVSTEAFF
DNA: TGTGCCAGCAGCACTCGGGTTTCCACTGAAGCTTTCTTT

D: NA
length: 14
size: few
J: TRBJ2-1
V: TRBV29-1
CDR3: CSVGQGSSYNEQFF
DNA: TGCAGCGTTGGGCAGGGGAGCTCCTACAATGAGCAGTTCTTC

D: NA
length: 11
size: few
J: TRBJ2-3
V: TRBV5-1
CDR3: CASSLDDTQYF
DNA: TGCGCCAGCAGCTTGGATGATACGCAGTATTTT

D: NA
length: 13
size: few
J: TRBJ2-1
V: TRBV7-8
CDR3: CASSFVRNNEQFF
DNA: TGTGCCAGCAGCTTTGTCAGAAACAATGAGCAGTTCTTC

D: NA
length: 15
size: NA
J: TRBJ1-3
V: TRBV2
CDR3: CASSLMRGTGNTIYF
DNA: TGTGCCAGCAGCCTAATGCGGGGAACTGGAAACACCATATATTTT

D: NA
length: 13
size: NA
J: TRBJ1-5
V: TRBV18
CDR3: CASSPIENQPQHF
DNA: TGTGCCAGCTCACCTATCGAGAATCAGCCCCAGCATTTT

D: NA
length: 14
size: few
J: TRBJ1-1
V: TRBV14
CDR3: CASSLIGAGTEAFF
DNA: TGTGCCAGCAGCCTTATAGGGGCGGGCACTGAAGCTTTCTTT

D: NA
length: 12
size: few
J: TRBJ2-5
V: TRBV6-5
CDR3: CASSYWGETQYF
DNA: TGTGCCAGCAGTTACTGGGGGGAGACCCAGTACTTC

D: NA
length: 15
size: NA
J: TRBJ1-2
V: TRBV9
CDR3: CASSAQTQIAWGYTF
DNA: TGTGCCAGCAGCGCCCAGACCCAAATTGCGTGGGGCTACACCTTC

D: TRBD1
length: 14
size: few
J: TRBJ1-2
V: TRBV5-4
CDR3: CASSVGTENYGYTF
DNA: TGTGCCAGCAGCGTGGGGACAGAGAACTATGGCTACACCTTC

D: TRBD2
length: 14
size: many
J: TRBJ2-5
V: TRBV10-3
CDR3: CAINPSGSEETQYF
DNA: TGTGCCATCAATCCTAGCGGGAGTGAAGAGACCCAGTACTTC

D: NA
length: 15
size: few
J: TRBJ2-1
V: TRBV9
CDR3: CASSYSGGRTNEQFF
DNA: TGTGCCAGCAGCTATTCGGGGGGCCGCACCAATGAGCAGTTCTTC

D: NA
length: 14
size: NA
J: TRBJ2-7
V: TRBV29-1
CDR3: CSVEVARSSYEQYF
DNA: TGCAGCGTTGAAGTAGCGAGGAGCTCCTACGAGCAGTACTTC

D: TRBD1
length: 14
size: few
J: TRBJ2-7
V: TRBV7-9
CDR3: CASSLKGQNYEQYF
DNA: TGTGCCAGCAGCTTAAAGGGACAGAACTACGAGCAGTACTTC